This entry describes one T cell receptor (beta chain). Measured with immunoSEQ multiplex PCR; TCRdb has only the in-frame clones, and not every one. The table includes more than 1 million clones, around 78% detected once. Germline V CDR1 and CDR2: KGHSH, LQKENI. V was trimmed by 3 bases and J by 6 bases, leaving 12 bases between them. The CDR3 extends over 13 amino acids. This entry is derived from a study of shared clonotypes between healthy human individuals. V and J are TRBV18 and TRBJ2-7; D call uncertain. The sequenced sample was memory CD4+ T cells from PBMCs. Noted subset: CD45RA-negative fraction. The clonotype originates from a man younger than 35 in good health. Some clones in this sample may be carry-over from other donors' samples. This CDR3 reads CASSPNPQPEQYF. The CDR3 DNA follows: TGTGCCAGCTCACCCAACCCCCAGCCCGAGCAGTACTTC.